This is a list of T cell receptor beta chains from one sample in a study of cytomegalovirus exposure and HLA in healthy donors. Libraries were prepared by immunoSEQ multiplex PCR; TCRdb keeps only in-frame clonotypes and omits some of them. The table records more than 85,000 clones, 80% to 85% of them present only once. Sample: PBMCs. These receptors were taken from a man aged 30-40 years in good health and CMV-seropositive. Each CDR3 is given with its conserved first and last residue. A D gene is named only where the DNA matches it firmly. Not every row has a clone size; where given, it reads once, few, many or a size class.

>TRBV4-3|TRBJ1-6|-|-
CASSQLPESPRGTDNSPLHF
>TRBV14|TRBJ2-1|-|-
CASSQEEWGVSYNEQFF
>TRBV7-3|TRBJ2-2|-|TRBD1
CASSFEGTARTGELFF
>TRBV4-2|TRBJ2-3|-|TRBD2
CASSQELAGTDTQYF
>TRBV5-4|TRBJ1-3|-|TRBD1
CASSLAGQGYGNTIYF
>TRBV21-1|TRBJ2-2|-|-
CASSKDEETGNTGELFF
>TRBV28|TRBJ1-6|-|-
CASSLGPYYNSPLHF
>TRBV28|TRBJ1-4|-|-
CASSALTGNNEKLFF
>TRBV7-2|TRBJ1-6|-|-
CASSLDRGRYNSPLHF
>TRBV5-1|TRBJ2-7|-|-
CASSLGQVAYEQYF
>TRBV5-1|TRBJ1-1|-|-
CASSLVGGNTEAFF
>TRBV21-1|TRBJ2-2|once|-
CASSSRDRATGELFF
>TRBV25-1|TRBJ2-1|-|-
CASSGLANNEQFF
>TRBV5-1|TRBJ2-5|-|-
CASSLVDTQETQYF
>TRBV6-5|TRBJ2-2|-|-
CASSPASFPGELFF
>TRBV27|TRBJ1-2|-|TRBD1
CASSLRDRGYGYTF
>TRBV10-2|TRBJ2-7|-|TRBD2
CASKELAGGPHEQYF